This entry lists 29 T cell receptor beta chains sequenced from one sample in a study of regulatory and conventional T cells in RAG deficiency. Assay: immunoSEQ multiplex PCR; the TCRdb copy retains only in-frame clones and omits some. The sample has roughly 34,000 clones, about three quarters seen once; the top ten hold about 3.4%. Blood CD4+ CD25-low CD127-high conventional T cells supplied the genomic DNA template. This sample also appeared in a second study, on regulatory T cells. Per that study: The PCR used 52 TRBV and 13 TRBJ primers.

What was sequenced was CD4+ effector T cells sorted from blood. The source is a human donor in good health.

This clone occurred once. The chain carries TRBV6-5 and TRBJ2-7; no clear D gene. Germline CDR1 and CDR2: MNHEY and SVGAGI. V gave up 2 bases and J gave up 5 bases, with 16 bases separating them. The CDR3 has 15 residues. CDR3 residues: CASSYGEIRLHEQYF. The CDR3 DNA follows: TGTGCCAGCAGTTACGGCGAAATTCGACTCCACGAGCAGTACTTC.

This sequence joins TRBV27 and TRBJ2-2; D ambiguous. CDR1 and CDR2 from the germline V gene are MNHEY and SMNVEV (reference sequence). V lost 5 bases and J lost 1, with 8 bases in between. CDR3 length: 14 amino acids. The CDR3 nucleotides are TGTGCCAGCAGTCCCCGACGGAACACCGGGGAGCTGTTTTTT. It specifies CASSPRRNTGELFF.

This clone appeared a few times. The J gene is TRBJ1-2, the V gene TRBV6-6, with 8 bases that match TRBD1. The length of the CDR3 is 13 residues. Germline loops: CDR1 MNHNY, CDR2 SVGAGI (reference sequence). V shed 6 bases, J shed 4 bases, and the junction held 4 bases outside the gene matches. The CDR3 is CASRAGTGYGYTF. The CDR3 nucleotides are TGTGCCAGCAGGGCAGGGACAGGCTATGGCTACACCTTC.

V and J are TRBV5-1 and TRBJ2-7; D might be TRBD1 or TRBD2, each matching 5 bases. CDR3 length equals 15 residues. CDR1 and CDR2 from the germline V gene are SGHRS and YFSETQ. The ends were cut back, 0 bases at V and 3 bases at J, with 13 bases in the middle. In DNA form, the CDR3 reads TGCGCCAGCAGCTTGGCCGGGACGGATAACTACGAGCAGTACTTC. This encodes CASSLAGTDNYEQYF.

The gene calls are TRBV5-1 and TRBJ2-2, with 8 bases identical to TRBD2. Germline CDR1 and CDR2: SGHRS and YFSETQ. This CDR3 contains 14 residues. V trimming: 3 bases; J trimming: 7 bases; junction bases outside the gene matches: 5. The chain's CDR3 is CASSSGLVGGELFF. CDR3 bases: TGCGCCAGCAGCTCGGGACTAGTGGGCGGGGAGCTGTTTTTT.

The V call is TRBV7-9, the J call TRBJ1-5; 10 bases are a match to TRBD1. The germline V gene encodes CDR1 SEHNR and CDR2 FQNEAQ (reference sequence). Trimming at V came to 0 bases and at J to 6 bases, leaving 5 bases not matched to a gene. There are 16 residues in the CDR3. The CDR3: CASSLAAGTGVQPQHF. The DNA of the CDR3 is TGTGCCAGCAGCTTAGCGGCCGGGACAGGGGTTCAGCCCCAGCATTTT. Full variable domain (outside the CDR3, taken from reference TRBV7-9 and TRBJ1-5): DTGVSQNPRHKITKRGQNVTFRCDPISEHNRLYWYRQTLGQGPEFLTYFQNEAQLEKSRLLSDRFSAERPKGSFSTLEIQRTEQGDSAMYLCASSLAAGTGVQPQHFGDGTRLSIL.

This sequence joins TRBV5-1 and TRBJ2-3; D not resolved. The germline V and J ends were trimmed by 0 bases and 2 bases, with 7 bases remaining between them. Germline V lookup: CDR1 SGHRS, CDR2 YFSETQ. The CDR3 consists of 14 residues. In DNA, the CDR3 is TGCGCCAGCAGCTTGGTTCAGGTCACAGATACGCAGTATTTT. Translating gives CASSLVQVTDTQYF.

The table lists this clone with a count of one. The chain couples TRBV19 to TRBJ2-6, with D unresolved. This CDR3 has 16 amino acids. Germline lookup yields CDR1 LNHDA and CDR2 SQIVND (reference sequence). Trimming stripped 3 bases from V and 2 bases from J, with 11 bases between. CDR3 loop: CASSIFPLAGANVLTF. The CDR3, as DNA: TGTGCCAGTAGTATTTTTCCGCTAGCTGGGGCCAACGTCCTGACTTTC.

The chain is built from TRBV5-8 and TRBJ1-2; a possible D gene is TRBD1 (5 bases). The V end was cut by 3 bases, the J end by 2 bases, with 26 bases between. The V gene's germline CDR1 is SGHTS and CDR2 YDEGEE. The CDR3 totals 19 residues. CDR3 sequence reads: CASSSRRGVSRHENYGYTF. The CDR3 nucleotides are TGTGCCAGCAGCTCCAGGCGGGGGGTCAGCCGACATGAGAACTATGGCTACACCTTC.

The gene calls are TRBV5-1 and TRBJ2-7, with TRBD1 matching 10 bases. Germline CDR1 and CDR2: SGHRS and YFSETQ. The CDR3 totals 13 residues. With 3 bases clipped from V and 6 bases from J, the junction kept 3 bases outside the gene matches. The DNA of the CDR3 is TGCGCCAGCAGCTCGGGACAGGGGCCCGAGCAGTACTTC. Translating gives CASSSGQGPEQYF.

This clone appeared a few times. The CDR3 is CASRNGQILPLHF. In nucleotides, the CDR3 is TGTGCCAGCAGAAACGGACAGATCTTGCCCCTCCACTTT. This chain joins TRBV6-6 and TRBJ1-6; tentatively, D is TRBD1 (6 bases). The length of the CDR3 is 13 residues. The germline CDR1 and CDR2 sequences are MNHNY and SVGAGI (reference sequence). V was pared by 6 bases and J by 13 bases, with 16 bases between.

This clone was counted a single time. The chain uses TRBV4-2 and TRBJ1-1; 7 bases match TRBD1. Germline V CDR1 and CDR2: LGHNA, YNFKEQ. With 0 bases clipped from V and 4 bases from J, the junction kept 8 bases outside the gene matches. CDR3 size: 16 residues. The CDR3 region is CASSQDPVTGTTEAFF. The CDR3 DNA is TGTGCCAGCAGCCAAGATCCGGTGACAGGGACCACTGAAGCTTTCTTT.

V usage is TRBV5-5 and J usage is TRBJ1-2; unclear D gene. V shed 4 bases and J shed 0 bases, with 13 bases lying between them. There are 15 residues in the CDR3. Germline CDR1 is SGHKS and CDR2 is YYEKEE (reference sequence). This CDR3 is CASSGLAASNYGYTF. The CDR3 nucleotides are TGTGCCAGCAGCGGCTTGGCAGCCTCTAACTATGGCTACACCTTC.

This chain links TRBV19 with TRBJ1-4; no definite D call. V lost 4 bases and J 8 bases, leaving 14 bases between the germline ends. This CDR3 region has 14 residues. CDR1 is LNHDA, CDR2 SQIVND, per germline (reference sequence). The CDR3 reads CASSTGPLGEKLFF. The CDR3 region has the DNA TGTGCCAGTAGTACCGGGCCTCTGGGGGAAAAACTGTTTTTT.

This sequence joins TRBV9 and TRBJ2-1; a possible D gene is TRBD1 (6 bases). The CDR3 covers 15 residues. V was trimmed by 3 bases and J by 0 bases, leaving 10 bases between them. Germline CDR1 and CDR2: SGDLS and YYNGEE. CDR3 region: CASSEGVGSYNEQFF. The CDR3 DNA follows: TGTGCCAGCAGCGAGGGGGTCGGCTCCTACAATGAGCAGTTCTTC.

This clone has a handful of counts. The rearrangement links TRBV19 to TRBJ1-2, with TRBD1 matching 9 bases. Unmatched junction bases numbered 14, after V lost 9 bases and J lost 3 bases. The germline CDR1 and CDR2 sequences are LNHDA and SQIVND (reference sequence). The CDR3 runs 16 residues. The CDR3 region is CASRHLNRGQDYGYTF. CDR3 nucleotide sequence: TGTGCCAGCCGGCATCTCAACAGGGGGCAGGACTATGGCTACACCTTC.

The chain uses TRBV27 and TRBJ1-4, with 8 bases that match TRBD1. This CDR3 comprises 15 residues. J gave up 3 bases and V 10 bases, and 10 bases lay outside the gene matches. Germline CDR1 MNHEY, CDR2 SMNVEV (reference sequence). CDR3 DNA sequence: TGTGCCACCCGGACAGGGCGCTCCTCTAATGAAAAACTGTTTTTT. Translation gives CATRTGRSSNEKLFF.

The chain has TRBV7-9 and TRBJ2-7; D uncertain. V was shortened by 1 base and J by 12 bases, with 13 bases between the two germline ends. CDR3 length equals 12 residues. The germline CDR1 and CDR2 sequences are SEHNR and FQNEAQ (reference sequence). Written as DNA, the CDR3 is TGTGCCAGCAGCTTAGACACATTCGCTCGGTACTTC. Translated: CASSLDTFARYF.

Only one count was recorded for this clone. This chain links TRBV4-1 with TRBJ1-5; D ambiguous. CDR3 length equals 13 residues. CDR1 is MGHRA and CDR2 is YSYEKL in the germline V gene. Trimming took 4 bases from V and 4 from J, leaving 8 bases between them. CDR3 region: CASSPLENQPQHF. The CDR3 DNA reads TGCGCCAGCAGCCCTTTAGAGAATCAGCCCCAGCATTTT.

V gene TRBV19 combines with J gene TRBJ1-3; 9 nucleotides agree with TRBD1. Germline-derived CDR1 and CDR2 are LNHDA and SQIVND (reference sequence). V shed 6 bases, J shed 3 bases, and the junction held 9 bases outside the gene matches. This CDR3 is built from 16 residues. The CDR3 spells CASSGPGTGSGNTIYF. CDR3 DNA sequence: TGTGCCAGTAGCGGTCCCGGGACAGGGAGTGGAAACACCATATATTTT.

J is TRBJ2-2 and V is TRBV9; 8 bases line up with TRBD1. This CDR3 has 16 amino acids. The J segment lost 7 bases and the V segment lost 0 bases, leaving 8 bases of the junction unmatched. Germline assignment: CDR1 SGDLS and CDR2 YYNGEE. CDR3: CASSVVGRGPSGELFF. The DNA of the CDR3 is TGTGCCAGCAGCGTAGTCGGCAGGGGGCCGAGCGGGGAGCTGTTTTTT.

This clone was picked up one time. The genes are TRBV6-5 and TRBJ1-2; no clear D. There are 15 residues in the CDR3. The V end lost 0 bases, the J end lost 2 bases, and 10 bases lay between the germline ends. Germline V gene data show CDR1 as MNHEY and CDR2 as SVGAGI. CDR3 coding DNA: TGTGCCAGCAGTTACTCCAGCAGGACCAACTATGGCTACACCTTC. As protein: CASSYSSRTNYGYTF.

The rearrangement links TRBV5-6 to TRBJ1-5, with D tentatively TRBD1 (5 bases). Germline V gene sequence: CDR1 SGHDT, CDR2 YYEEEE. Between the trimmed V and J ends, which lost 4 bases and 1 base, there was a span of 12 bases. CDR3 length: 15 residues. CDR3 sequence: CASSPWGLSNQPQHF. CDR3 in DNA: TGTGCCAGCAGCCCCTGGGGCTTAAGCAATCAGCCCCAGCATTTT. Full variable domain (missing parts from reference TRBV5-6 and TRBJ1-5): DAGVTQSPTHLIKTRGQQVTLRCSPKSGHDTVSWYQQALGQGPQFIFQYYEEEERQRGNFPDRFSGHQFPNYSSELNVNALLLGDSALYLCASSPWGLSNQPQHFGDGTRLSIL.

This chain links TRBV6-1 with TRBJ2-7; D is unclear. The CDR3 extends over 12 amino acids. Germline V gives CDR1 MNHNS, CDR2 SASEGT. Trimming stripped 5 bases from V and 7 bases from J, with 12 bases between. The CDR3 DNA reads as TGTGCCAGCAGTTCCCCTATGAGGGAGCAGTACTTC. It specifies CASSSPMREQYF.

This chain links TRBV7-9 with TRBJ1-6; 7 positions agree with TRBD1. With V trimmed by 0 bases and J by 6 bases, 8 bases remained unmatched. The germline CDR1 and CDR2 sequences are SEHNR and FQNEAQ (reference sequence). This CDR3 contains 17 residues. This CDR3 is CASSLASIGTANSPLHF. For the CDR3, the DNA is TGTGCCAGCAGCTTAGCGTCAATTGGGACAGCTAATTCACCCCTCCACTTT.

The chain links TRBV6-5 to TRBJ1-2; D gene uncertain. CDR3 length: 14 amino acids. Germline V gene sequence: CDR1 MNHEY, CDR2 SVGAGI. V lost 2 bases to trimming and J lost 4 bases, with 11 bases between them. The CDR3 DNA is TGTGCCAGCAGTTACGACCTTGACTCCTATGGCTACACCTTC. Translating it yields CASSYDLDSYGYTF.

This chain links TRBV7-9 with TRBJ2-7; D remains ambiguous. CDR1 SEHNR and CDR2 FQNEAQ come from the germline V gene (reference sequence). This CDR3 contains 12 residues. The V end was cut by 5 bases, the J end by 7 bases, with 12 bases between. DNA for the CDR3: TGTGCCAGCAGCGCCCTGAGGACGGAGCAGTACTTC. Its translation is CASSALRTEQYF.

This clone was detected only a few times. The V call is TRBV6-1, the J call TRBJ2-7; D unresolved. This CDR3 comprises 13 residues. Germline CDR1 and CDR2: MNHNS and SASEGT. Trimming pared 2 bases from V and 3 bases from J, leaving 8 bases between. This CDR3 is CASSENLSYEQYF. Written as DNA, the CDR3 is TGTGCCAGCAGTGAAAACTTAAGCTACGAGCAGTACTTC.

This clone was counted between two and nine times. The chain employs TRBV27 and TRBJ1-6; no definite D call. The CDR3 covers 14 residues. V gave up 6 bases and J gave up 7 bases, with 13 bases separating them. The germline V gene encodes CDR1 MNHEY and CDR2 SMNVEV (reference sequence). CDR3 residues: CASSRLLGNSPLHF. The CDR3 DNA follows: TGTGCCAGCAGCCGGCTGCTAGGGAATTCACCCCTCCACTTT.